This TCR beta chain originates from a study of beta chain features in type 1 diabetes. Germline lookup yields CDR1 KGHSH and CDR2 LQKENI. V shed 1 base and J 1 base; nucleotides not matched to a gene: 5. The CDR3 has 17 residues. Sorted cells reached over 95% purity in every population. Expressed TCRB transcripts were sequenced because the entire RNA isolate underwent reverse transcription. Sequenced by immunoSEQ multiplex PCR; TCRdb stores in-frame clones only, minus some. Of hundreds of thousands of clones in the sample, 11% to 15% were seen once. Study results and caveats: There was a moderate but significant shortening of TCRB CDR3s in all four CD4+ subsets of Type 1 diabetes patients. There were fewer insertions and more deletions at the VDJ junctions of type 1 diabetes patients. For cells with high TCR expression, cDNA sequencing could yield over-representation.

Concerning this clone: The antigen is not known.

Sequenced sample: naive CD4+ T cells from blood. This receptor was identified in a man aged 18 to 30 with type 1 diabetes. The rearrangement joins TRBV18 to TRBJ2-3; 10 bases line up with TRBD2. The CDR3 nucleotides read TGTGCCAGCTCACCACAAATAGCGGGGGGCGGCACAGATACGCAGTATTTT. It translates to CASSPQIAGGGTDTQYF.